This TCR beta chain was sequenced during a study of T cell repertoires in cytomegalovirus infection. Study overall: Recently identified HLA-C-restricted CMV epitopes were among the peptides used. Both CMV infection and a matching HLA type were indicated by public TCR beta signatures. Findings and caveats of the study: The ex vivo response showed dominance by HLA-C-restricted CMV-specific TCR beta clonotypes. The cumulative frequency of public TCR beta families distinguished individuals who carried CMV together with the relevant HLA.

TCRdb processed the reads anew with MiXCR; each CDR3 protein has one entry. Of some 350,000 distinct CDR3 sequences listed, 25% to 35% are singletons. Germline lookup yields CDR1 SGHTA and CDR2 FQGNSA. CDR3 length: 12 amino acids. The germline V and J ends were trimmed by 7 bases and 8 bases, with 9 bases remaining between them. With respect to this clonotype: Its matching antigen is unknown.

The sequence was collected from a human donor in good health (CMV status not recorded). Some clones in this sample may be carry-over from other donors' samples. The chain is built from TRBV7-2 and TRBJ1-6; D perhaps matches TRBD1 (5 bases). Here the sequenced sample was cultured PBMCs, taken from culture after CMV antigen stimulation. The CDR3 is CASMRGDSPLHF. In DNA, the CDR3 is TGTGCCAGCATGAGAGGGGATTCACCCCTCCACTTT.